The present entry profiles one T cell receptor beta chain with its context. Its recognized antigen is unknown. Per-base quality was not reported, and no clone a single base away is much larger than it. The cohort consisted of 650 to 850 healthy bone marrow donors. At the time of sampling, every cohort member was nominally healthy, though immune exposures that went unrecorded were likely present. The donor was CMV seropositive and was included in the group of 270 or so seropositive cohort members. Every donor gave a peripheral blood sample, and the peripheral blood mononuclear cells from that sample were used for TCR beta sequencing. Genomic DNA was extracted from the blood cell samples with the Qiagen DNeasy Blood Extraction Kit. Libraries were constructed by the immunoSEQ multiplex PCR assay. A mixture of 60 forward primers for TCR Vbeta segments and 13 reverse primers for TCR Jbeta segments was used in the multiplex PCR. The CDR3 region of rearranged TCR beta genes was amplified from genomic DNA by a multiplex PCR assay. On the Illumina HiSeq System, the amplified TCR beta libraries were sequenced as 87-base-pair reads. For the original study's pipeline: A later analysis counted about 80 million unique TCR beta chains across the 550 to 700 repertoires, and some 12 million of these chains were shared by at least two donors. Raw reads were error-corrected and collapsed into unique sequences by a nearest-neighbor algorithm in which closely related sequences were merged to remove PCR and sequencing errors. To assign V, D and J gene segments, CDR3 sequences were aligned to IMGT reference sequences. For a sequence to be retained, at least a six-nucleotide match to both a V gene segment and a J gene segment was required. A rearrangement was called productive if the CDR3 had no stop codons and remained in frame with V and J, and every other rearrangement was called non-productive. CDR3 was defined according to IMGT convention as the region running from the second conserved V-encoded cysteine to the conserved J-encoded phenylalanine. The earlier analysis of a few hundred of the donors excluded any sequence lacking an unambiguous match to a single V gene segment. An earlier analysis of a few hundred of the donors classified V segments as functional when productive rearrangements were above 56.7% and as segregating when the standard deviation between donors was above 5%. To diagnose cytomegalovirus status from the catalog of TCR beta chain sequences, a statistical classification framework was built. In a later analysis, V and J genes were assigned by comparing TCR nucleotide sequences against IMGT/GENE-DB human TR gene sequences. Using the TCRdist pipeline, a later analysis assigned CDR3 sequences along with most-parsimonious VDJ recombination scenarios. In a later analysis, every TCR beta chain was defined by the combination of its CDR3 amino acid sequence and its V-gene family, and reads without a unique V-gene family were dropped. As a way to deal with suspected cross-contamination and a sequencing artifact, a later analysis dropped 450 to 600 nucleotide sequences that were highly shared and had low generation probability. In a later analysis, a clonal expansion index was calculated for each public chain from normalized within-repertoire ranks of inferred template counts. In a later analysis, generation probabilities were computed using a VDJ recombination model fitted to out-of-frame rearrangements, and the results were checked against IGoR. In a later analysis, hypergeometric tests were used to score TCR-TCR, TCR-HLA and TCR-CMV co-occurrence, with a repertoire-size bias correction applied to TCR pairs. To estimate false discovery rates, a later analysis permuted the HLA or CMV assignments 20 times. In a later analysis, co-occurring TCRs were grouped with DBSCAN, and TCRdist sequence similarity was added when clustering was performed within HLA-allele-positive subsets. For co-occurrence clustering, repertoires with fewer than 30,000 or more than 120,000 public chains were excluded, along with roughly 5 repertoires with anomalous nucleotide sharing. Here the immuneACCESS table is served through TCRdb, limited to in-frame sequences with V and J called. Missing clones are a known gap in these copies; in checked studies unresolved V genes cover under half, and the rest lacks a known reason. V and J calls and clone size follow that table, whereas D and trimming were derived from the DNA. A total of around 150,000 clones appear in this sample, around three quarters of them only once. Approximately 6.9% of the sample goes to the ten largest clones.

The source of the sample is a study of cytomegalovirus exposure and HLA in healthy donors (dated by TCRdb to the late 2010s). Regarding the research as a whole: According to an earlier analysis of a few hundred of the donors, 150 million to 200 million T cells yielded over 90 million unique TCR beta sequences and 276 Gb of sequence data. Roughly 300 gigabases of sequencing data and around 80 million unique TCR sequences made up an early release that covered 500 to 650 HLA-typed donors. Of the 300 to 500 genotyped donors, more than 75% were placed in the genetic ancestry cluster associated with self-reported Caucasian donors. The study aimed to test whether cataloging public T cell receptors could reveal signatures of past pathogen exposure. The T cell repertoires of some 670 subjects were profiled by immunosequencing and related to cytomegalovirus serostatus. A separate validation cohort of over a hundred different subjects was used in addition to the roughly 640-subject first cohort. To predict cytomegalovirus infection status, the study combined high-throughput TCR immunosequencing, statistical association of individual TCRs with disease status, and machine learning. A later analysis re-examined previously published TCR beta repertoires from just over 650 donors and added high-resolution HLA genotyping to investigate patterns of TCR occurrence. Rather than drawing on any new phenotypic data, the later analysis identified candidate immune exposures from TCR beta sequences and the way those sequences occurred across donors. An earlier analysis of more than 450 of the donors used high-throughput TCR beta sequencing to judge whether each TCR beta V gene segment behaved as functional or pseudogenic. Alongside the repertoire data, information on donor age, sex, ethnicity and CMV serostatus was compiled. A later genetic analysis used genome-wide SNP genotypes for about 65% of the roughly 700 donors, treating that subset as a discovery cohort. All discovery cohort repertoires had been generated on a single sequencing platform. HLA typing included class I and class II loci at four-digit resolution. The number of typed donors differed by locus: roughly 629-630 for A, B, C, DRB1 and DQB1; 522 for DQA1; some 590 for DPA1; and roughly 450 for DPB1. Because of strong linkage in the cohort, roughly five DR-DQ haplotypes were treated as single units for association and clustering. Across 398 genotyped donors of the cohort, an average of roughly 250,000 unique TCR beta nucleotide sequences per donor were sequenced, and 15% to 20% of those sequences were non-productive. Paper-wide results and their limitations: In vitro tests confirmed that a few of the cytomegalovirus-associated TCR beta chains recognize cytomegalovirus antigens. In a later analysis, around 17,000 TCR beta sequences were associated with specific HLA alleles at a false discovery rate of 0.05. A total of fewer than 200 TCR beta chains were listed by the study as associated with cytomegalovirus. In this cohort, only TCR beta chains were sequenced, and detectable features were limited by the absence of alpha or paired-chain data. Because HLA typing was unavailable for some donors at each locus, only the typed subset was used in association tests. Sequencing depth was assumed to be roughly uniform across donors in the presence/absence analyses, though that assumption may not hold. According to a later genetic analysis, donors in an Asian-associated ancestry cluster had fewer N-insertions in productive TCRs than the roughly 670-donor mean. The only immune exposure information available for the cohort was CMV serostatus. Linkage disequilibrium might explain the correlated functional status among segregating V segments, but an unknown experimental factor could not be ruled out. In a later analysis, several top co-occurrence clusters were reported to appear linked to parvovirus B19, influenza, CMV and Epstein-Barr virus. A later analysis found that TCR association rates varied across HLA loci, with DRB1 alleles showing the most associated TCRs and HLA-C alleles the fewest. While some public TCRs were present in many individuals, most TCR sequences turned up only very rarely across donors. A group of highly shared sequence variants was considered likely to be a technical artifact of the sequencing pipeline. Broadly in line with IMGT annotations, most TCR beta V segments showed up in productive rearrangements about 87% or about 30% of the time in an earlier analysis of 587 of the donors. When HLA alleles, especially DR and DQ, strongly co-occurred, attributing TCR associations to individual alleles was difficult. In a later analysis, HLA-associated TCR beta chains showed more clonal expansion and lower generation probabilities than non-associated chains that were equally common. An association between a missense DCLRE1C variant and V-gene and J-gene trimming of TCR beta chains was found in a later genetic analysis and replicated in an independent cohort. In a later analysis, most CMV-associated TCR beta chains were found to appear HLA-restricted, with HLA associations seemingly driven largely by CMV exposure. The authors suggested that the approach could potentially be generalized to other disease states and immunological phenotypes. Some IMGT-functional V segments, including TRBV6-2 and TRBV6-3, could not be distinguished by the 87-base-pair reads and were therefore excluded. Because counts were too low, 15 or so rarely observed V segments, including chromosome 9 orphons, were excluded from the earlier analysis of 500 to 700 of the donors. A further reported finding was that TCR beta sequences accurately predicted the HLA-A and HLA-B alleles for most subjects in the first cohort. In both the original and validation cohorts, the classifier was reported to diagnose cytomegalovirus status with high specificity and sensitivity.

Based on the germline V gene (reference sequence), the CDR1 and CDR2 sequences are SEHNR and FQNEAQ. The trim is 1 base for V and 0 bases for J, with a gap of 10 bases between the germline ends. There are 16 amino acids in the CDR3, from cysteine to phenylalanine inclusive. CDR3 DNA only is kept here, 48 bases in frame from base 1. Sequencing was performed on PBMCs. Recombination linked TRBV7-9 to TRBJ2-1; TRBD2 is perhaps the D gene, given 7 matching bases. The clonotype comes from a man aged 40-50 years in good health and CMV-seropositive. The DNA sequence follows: TGTGCCAGCAGCTTAGGGGGGGGCGGCTCCTACAATGAGCAGTTCTTC. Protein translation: CASSLGGGGSYNEQFF. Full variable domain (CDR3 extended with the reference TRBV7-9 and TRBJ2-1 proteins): DTGVSQNPRHKITKRGQNVTFRCDPISEHNRLYWYRQTLGQGPEFLTYFQNEAQLEKSRLLSDRFSAERPKGSFSTLEIQRTEQGDSAMYLCASSLGGGGSYNEQFFGPGTRLTVL.